The next 28 T cell receptor beta chains were all read from a single sample in a study of blood T cell repertoires in COVID-19. Method: immunoSEQ multiplex PCR; TCRdb's copy keeps in-frame clones and lacks some. Among over 200,000 clones listed, 80% to 90% were seen once. The specimen was PBMCs or T cells enriched from blood (not recorded which). Receptors were obtained from a middle-aged man who had recovered from COVID-19.

This chain links TRBV13 with TRBJ1-6, with 9 nucleotides matching TRBD1. The CDR3 is 17 amino acids. Germline V lookup: CDR1 PRHDT, CDR2 FYEKMQ (reference sequence). With 5 bases clipped from V and 7 bases from J, the junction kept 12 bases outside the gene matches. Here the CDR3 reads CASSNRRDRVGNSPLHF. Written as DNA, the CDR3 is TGTGCCAGCAGCAACCGTAGGGACAGGGTAGGCAATTCACCCCTCCACTTT.

This rearrangement joins TRBV24-1 to TRBJ2-1; possible D gene TRBD1, 6 bases. Trimming pared 1 base from V and 4 bases from J, leaving 22 bases between. The CDR3 is 19 residues long. In germline, CDR1 is KGHDR, CDR2 SFDVKD. CDR3 coding DNA: TGTGCCACCAGTGATTTACCACAGGGTCCCCCGACCGCGTACAATGAGCAGTTCTTC. Amino acid sequence: CATSDLPQGPPTAYNEQFF.

In its sample, this clone was seen once. J is TRBJ1-2 and V is TRBV19, with TRBD1 as a possible D gene (5 bases). This CDR3 region has 13 residues. V lost 7 bases to trimming and J lost 0 bases, with 9 bases between them. Germline-derived CDR1 and CDR2 are LNHDA and SQIVND (reference sequence). The CDR3 DNA follows: TGTGCCAGTAAGACAGACGCTAACTATGGCTACACCTTC. It specifies CASKTDANYGYTF.

The V call is TRBV6-5, the J call TRBJ1-6; D not certain. CDR3 size: 15 residues. The V end was cut by 0 bases, the J end by 6 bases, with 9 bases between. CDR1 MNHEY and CDR2 SVGAGI come from the germline V gene. The CDR3 DNA is TGTGCCAGCAGTTACTCGACGAACAGTAATTCACCCCTCCACTTT. The encoded protein is CASSYSTNSNSPLHF.

This chain links TRBV14 with TRBJ1-6; D is possibly TRBD1 (6 bases). Germline CDR1 SGHDN, CDR2 FVKESK. Trimming removed 6 bases from V and 4 bases from J, with 13 bases in between. There are 15 residues in the CDR3. CDR3 DNA sequence: TGTGCCAGCAGGCCGGGGGGACATTATAATTCACCCCTCCACTTT. Its protein is CASRPGGHYNSPLHF.

The chain joins TRBV9 to TRBJ2-3; no firm D call. V was cut by 0 bases and J by 1 base, with 12 bases left in between. Germline CDR1 and CDR2: SGDLS and YYNGEE. The CDR3 contains 16 residues. The CDR3 loop reads CASSVGMGHGTDTQYF. The DNA for the CDR3 is TGTGCCAGCAGCGTAGGTATGGGCCACGGCACAGATACGCAGTATTTT.

The J gene is TRBJ1-2, the V gene TRBV5-8, with D maybe TRBD1 (6 bases). Germline values: CDR1 SGHTS, CDR2 YDEGEE. Trimming stripped 4 bases from V and 4 bases from J, with 29 bases between. The CDR3 sequence is 19 residues long. The CDR3 loop reads CASSQRGQEPQGRGYGYTF. The CDR3 region has the DNA TGTGCCAGCAGCCAGCGTGGCCAGGAACCACAGGGTCGGGGCTATGGCTACACCTTC.

V usage is TRBV7-9 and J usage is TRBJ1-2, with no clear D. The CDR3 is made up of 14 amino acids. From germline, CDR1 is SEHNR and CDR2 FQNEAQ (reference sequence). The V and J ends lost 10 bases and 6 bases respectively, with 21 bases between them. In nucleotides, the CDR3 is TGTGCCATAGAACGAGGGCACAGAACCAATGGCTACACCTTC. Protein product: CAIERGHRTNGYTF.

The gene calls are TRBV15 and TRBJ2-5; 7 bases agree with TRBD2. The CDR3 has 15 residues. V lost 0 bases and J lost 1; bases outside the gene matches: 2. The germline V gene encodes CDR1 LNHNV and CDR2 YYDKDF (reference sequence). The CDR3 is CATSRDGRPQETQYF. DNA for the CDR3: TGTGCCACCAGCAGAGACGGGAGGCCCCAAGAGACCCAGTACTTC. The full variable domain, with the rest looked up from reference TRBV15 and TRBJ2-5, is DAMVIQNPRYQVTQFGKPVTLSCSQTLNHNVMYWYQQKSSQAPKLLFHYYDKDFNNEADTPDNFQSRRPNTSFCFLDIRSPGLGDTAMYLCATSRDGRPQETQYFGPGTRLLVL.

This rearrangement joins TRBV7-2 to TRBJ1-1; D is undetermined. The CDR3 is 14 residues long. The V gene's germline CDR1 is SGHTA and CDR2 FQGNSA. V shed 1 base and J shed 6 bases, with 12 bases lying between them. The CDR3 here is CASSLEGRRAEAFF. The CDR3 nucleotides are TGTGCCAGCAGCTTAGAAGGGAGAAGGGCTGAAGCTTTCTTT.

This rearrangement joins TRBV11-2 to TRBJ2-5; 10 nucleotides agree with TRBD2. CDR1 and CDR2 (germline): SGHAT, FQNNGV. The CDR3 sequence is 17 residues long. V gave up 1 base and J gave up 4 bases; unmatched junction bases: 9. The DNA for the CDR3 is TGTGCCAGCAGCTTAGTTCTAGCGGGAGTTAAGGGAGAGACCCAGTACTTC. This encodes CASSLVLAGVKGETQYF.

The chain has TRBV28 and TRBJ2-5; 9 bases align to TRBD2. CDR1 is MDHEN, CDR2 SYDVKM, per germline. V shed 5 bases, J shed 2 bases, and the junction held 9 bases outside the gene matches. The CDR3 is 16 amino acids. The CDR3 DNA reads as TGTGCCAGCAGTAAAGACCGGGGACTAGCTCAAGAGACCCAGTACTTC. Residues: CASSKDRGLAQETQYF.

The V and J genes are TRBV9 and TRBJ2-3, with 7 bases aligning to TRBD2. The CDR3 has 16 residues. Germline V gene lookup returns CDR1 SGDLS and CDR2 YYNGEE. The J segment lost 0 bases and the V segment lost 0 bases, leaving 4 bases of the junction unmatched. This CDR3 reads CASSVVRELSTDTQYF. DNA of the CDR3: TGTGCCAGCAGCGTAGTGCGGGAGCTTAGCACAGATACGCAGTATTTT.

The chain joins TRBV19 to TRBJ2-3, with 14 positions matching TRBD2. Trimming at V came to 4 bases and at J to 2 bases, leaving 2 bases not matched to a gene. The germline gives CDR1 LNHDA, CDR2 SQIVND (reference sequence). CDR3 length: 16 amino acids. The CDR3 sequence is CASSRTSGGITDTQYF. The CDR3 bases are TGTGCCAGTAGTAGGACTAGCGGGGGGATCACAGATACGCAGTATTTT.

CDR3 sequence: CASSQVTGYSYEQYF. The CDR3, as DNA: TGTGCCAGCAGCCAGGTCACAGGGTACTCCTACGAGCAGTACTTC. This chain links TRBV4-2 with TRBJ2-7; D may be TRBD1 (6 bases). The CDR3 is 15 amino acids. The V gene's germline CDR1 is LGHNA and CDR2 YNFKEQ. V lost 3 bases and J lost 0, with 12 bases in between.

V gene TRBV10-2 combines with J gene TRBJ2-7, with D hard to call. V lost 2 bases and J lost 0, with 8 bases in between. The CDR3 contains 14 residues. Germline V CDR1 and CDR2: WSHSY, SAAADI. The CDR3 DNA reads as TGCGCCAGCAGTGAGCCTAGTCTCTCCTACGAGCAGTACTTC. Translation: CASSEPSLSYEQYF.

The genes are TRBV29-1 and TRBJ2-7, with 9 bases fitting TRBD2. The CDR3 is 15 amino acids. The germline gives CDR1 SQVTM, CDR2 ANQGSEA. J was trimmed by 1 base and V by 4 bases; bases with no gene match: 8. The CDR3 loop is CSVARRLAESYEQYF. The CDR3 DNA follows: TGCAGCGTTGCCCGTCGACTAGCGGAGTCCTACGAGCAGTACTTC.

The CDR3 DNA sequence: TGTGCCAGCAGGAGGGGACAGGAAAAAGAGACCCAGTACTTC. It is translated as CASRRGQEKETQYF. The rearrangement joins TRBV2 to TRBJ2-5, with TRBD1 identical over 8 bases. The V segment lost 6 bases and the J segment 3 bases; nucleotides outside the gene matches: 6. Germline V gene lookup returns CDR1 SNHLY and CDR2 FYNNEI. The CDR3 is 14 residues long.

V gene TRBV4-1 combines with J gene TRBJ2-3; 13 nucleotides match TRBD2. The V gene's germline CDR1 is MGHRA and CDR2 YSYEKL. The CDR3 is 18 amino acids. V shed 1 base, J shed 0 bases, and the junction held 4 bases outside the gene matches. The CDR3 is CASSQALAGGMSTDTQYF. The CDR3 DNA is TGCGCCAGCAGCCAAGCACTAGCGGGAGGGATGAGCACAGATACGCAGTATTTT.

This chain uses TRBV7-8 with TRBJ2-6, with TRBD2 identical over 12 bases. CDR1 is SGHVS and CDR2 is FQNEAQ in the germline V gene. The trim removed 5 bases at V and 2 bases at J, leaving 4 bases unmatched. The CDR3 is 17 amino acids. CDR3 bases: TGTGCCAGCAGCCCCCGGACTAGCGGGGCTGGGGCCAACGTCCTGACTTTC. This encodes CASSPRTSGAGANVLTF.

The CDR3 DNA reads TGTGCCAGTAGTCCAGGCGGGAGTTTGGAGACCCAGTACTTC. It specifies CASSPGGSLETQYF. The rearrangement uses TRBV19 and TRBJ2-5, with 7 bases matching TRBD2. Per the germline V gene, CDR1 is LNHDA and CDR2 is SQIVND (reference sequence). The CDR3 consists of 14 residues. V dropped 5 bases and J dropped 5; count of bases not matched to a gene: 8. Full variable domain (missing parts from reference TRBV19 and TRBJ2-5): DGGITQSPKYLFRKEGQNVTLSCEQNLNHDAMYWYRQDPGQGLRLIYYSQIVNDFQKGDIAEGYSVSREKKESFPLTVTSAQKNPTAFYLCASSPGGSLETQYFGPGTRLLVL.

Details on this clone: This clone may be a read error of a much larger clone one base away. This chain joins TRBV5-1 and TRBJ1-6; TRBD1 agrees at 10 bases. The germline V gene has CDR1 SGHRS and CDR2 YFSETQ. The J segment lost 8 bases and the V segment lost 3 bases, leaving 2 bases of the junction unmatched. The length of the CDR3 is 14 residues. The DNA for the CDR3 is TGCGCCAGCAGCTCCGGACAGGGGGATTCACCCCTCCACTTT. It translates to CASSSGQGDSPLHF.

CDR3 coding DNA: TGTGCCAGCAGCCAGGGGAGGTTGGAGACCCAGTACTTC. This translates into CASSQGRLETQYF. This chain uses TRBV14 with TRBJ2-5; D is perhaps TRBD2 (6 bases). Germline assignment: CDR1 SGHDN and CDR2 FVKESK. Trimming pared 3 bases from V and 5 bases from J, leaving 10 bases between. The CDR3 runs to 13 residues.

The V call is TRBV5-4, the J call TRBJ2-7; 10 positions agree with TRBD1. The CDR3 consists of 16 residues. V lost 4 bases and J lost 2; bases outside the gene matches: 9. Germline CDR1 reads SGHNT; CDR2 reads YYREEE (reference sequence). The CDR3 spells CASSARTGGITYEQYF. DNA of the CDR3: TGTGCCAGCAGCGCCCGGACAGGGGGTATAACCTACGAGCAGTACTTC.

The V gene is TRBV24-1, the J gene TRBJ2-1; possibly TRBD2 for D (6 bases). Germline V gene lookup returns CDR1 KGHDR and CDR2 SFDVKD. V was clipped by 7 bases and J by 5 bases, with 8 bases between them. The CDR3 sequence is 12 residues long. Written as DNA, the CDR3 is TGTGCCACCAGGGGGACTCACAATGAGCAGTTCTTC. Amino acid sequence: CATRGTHNEQFF.

This clone was seen just once. DNA for the CDR3: TGTGCCAGCAGCCAAGTCACCGGGTCCTACAATGAGCAGTTCTTC. This gives the protein CASSQVTGSYNEQFF. This chain uses TRBV14 with TRBJ2-1; D remains unclear. There are 15 residues in the CDR3. Trimming took off 1 base at V and 1 base at J, with 8 bases between the two ends. Germline values: CDR1 SGHDN, CDR2 FVKESK.

The J gene is TRBJ2-2, the V gene TRBV3-1 (or the pseudogene TRBV3-2); TRBD2 aligns across 9 bases. The CDR3 runs to 21 residues. Germline V lookup: CDR1 LGHDT, CDR2 YNNKEL (reference sequence). Trimming at V came to 1 base and at J to 0 bases, leaving 15 bases not matched to a gene. The CDR3 loop is CASSQVGWYPLAGTNTGELFF. For the CDR3, the DNA is TGTGCCAGCAGCCAAGTAGGTTGGTATCCTCTAGCGGGGACGAACACCGGGGAGCTGTTTTTT.

The chain carries TRBV7-2 and TRBJ2-2, with D tentatively TRBD2 (6 bases). Germline CDR1 SGHTA, CDR2 FQGNSA. The CDR3 is 15 residues long. With 5 bases removed from V and 4 bases from J, the gap between germline ends came to 14 bases. CDR3 sequence reads: CASSRTTLGTGELFF. The DNA for the CDR3 is TGTGCCAGCAGCCGGACTACGCTGGGCACCGGGGAGCTGTTTTTT.